The next 26 T cell receptor beta chains were all read from a single sample in a study of PD-L1 blockade in urothelial cancer. Time point specified: pretreatment peripheral blood. This table comes from immunoSEQ multiplex PCR, and its TCRdb copy is limited to in-frame clones, with some not included. The data hold 60,000 to 65,000 clones, with approximately 80% observed a single time. Sample: PBMCs, taken around atezolizumab (anti-PD-L1) treatment. All receptors come from a man aged 70-80 years with urothelial cancer.

This rearrangement joins TRBV6-6 to TRBJ2-7; weak D call: TRBD2 (6 bases). Germline V CDR1 and CDR2: MNHNY, SVGAGI (reference sequence). V was cut by 5 bases and J by 3 bases, with 14 bases left in between. The length of the CDR3 is 14 residues. The CDR3 DNA follows: TGTGCCAGCAGTCGACTAGAGGAGGGCTACGAGCAGTACTTC. As protein: CASSRLEEGYEQYF.

This chain joins TRBV4-1 and TRBJ2-5; D is perhaps TRBD2 (6 bases). CDR1 and CDR2 (germline): MGHRA, YSYEKL. V lost 1 base and J 2 bases, leaving 17 bases between the germline ends. The CDR3 covers 17 residues. CDR3 DNA: TGCGCCAGCAGCCAAGGGGGGGTGGGACGAATGCAAGAGACCCAGTACTTC. Its protein product is CASSQGGVGRMQETQYF.

V is TRBV5-8 and J is TRBJ2-1; 9 bases are a match to TRBD1. Germline trimming cut 4 bases from V and 4 bases from J; bases unmatched to any gene: 6. The CDR3 is 15 residues long. Germline V gene data show CDR1 as SGHTS and CDR2 as YDEGEE. In nucleotides, the CDR3 is TGTGCCAGCAGCACCGGACAGGGGCCTTACAATGAGCAGTTCTTC. Its protein product is CASSTGQGPYNEQFF.

This chain uses TRBV5-5 with TRBJ1-4; no reliable D call. This CDR3 is 14 amino acids long. Germline V CDR1 and CDR2: SGHKS, YYEKEE (reference sequence). With 4 bases removed from V and 7 bases from J, the gap between germline ends came to 14 bases. As DNA, the CDR3 is TGTGCCAGCAGCCTAGGTCGGCCTTCTGAAAAACTGTTTTTT. This translates into CASSLGRPSEKLFF.

The DNA of the CDR3 is TGTGCCAGCAGTTCCCTGGGCCAAGGGGACACTGAAGCTTTCTTT. This encodes CASSSLGQGDTEAFF. The chain has TRBV6-5 and TRBJ1-1; tentative D call: TRBD1 (5 bases). Germline V gene sequence: CDR1 MNHEY, CDR2 SVGAGI. The CDR3 loop spans 15 amino acids. Between the trimmed V and J ends, which lost 4 bases and 3 bases, there was a span of 15 bases.

For the CDR3, the DNA is TGTGCCAGCAGCTTAGGGACTACCACCGGGGAGCTGTTTTTT. Translating it yields CASSLGTTTGELFF. J is TRBJ2-2 and V is TRBV7-3; 7 bases are shared with TRBD2. V lost 2 bases and J lost 4; bases outside the gene matches: 1. The CDR3 loop spans 14 amino acids. Germline-derived CDR1 and CDR2 are SGHTA and FQGTGA.

The J gene is TRBJ2-2, the V gene TRBV10-3; tentatively, D is TRBD2 (7 bases). The CDR3 contains 14 residues. Per the germline V gene, CDR1 is ENHRY and CDR2 is SYGVKD. The ends were cut back, 7 bases at V and 4 bases at J, with 13 bases in the middle. This CDR3 is CAINGGQGTGELFF. CDR3 DNA sequence: TGTGCCATCAACGGGGGGCAAGGCACCGGGGAGCTGTTTTTT.

The V call is TRBV7-3, the J call TRBJ2-7; possible D gene TRBD2, 6 bases. Germline-derived CDR1 and CDR2 are SGHTA and FQGTGA. The CDR3 is 13 amino acids. Trimming pared 4 bases from V and 6 bases from J, leaving 13 bases between. The CDR3 loop reads CASSWSAGGEQYF. CDR3 in DNA: TGTGCCAGCAGCTGGAGCGCCGGGGGCGAGCAGTACTTC.

The chain combines TRBV6-5 with TRBJ2-7; a weak D match, TRBD2 (6 bases). Per the germline V gene, CDR1 is MNHEY and CDR2 is SVGAGI. CDR3 size: 13 residues. V lost 0 bases and J lost 6, with 9 bases in between. The CDR3 DNA reads as TGTGCCAGCAGTTACTCCCGGGGACTCGAGCAGTACTTC. Its protein is CASSYSRGLEQYF.

The V call is TRBV7-3, the J call TRBJ2-1; D ambiguous. The CDR3 is 15 amino acids. The germline gives CDR1 SGHTA, CDR2 FQGTGA. V dropped 2 bases and J dropped 1 base, with 9 bases sitting between them. CDR3 sequence reads: CASSLLVTSYNEQFF. CDR3 nucleotides: TGTGCCAGCAGCTTACTAGTAACATCCTACAATGAGCAGTTCTTC.

The V call is TRBV27, the J call TRBJ1-2; TRBD1 matches at 10 bases. V lost 1 base, J lost 5 bases, and 10 bases stayed unmatched. CDR3 length equals 17 residues. CDR1 and CDR2 (germline): MNHEY, SMNVEV (reference sequence). The CDR3 sequence: CASSLWGQGRVRYGYTF. CDR3 coding DNA: TGTGCCAGCAGTTTATGGGGACAGGGGAGGGTTAGGTATGGCTACACCTTC.

CDR3 region: CASSYVRTGGKTQYF. The CDR3, as DNA: TGTGCCAGCAGCTACGTAAGGACAGGGGGAAAGACCCAGTACTTC. V gene TRBV11-2 combines with J gene TRBJ2-5; 10 nucleotides line up with TRBD1. Per the germline V gene, CDR1 is SGHAT and CDR2 is FQNNGV. CDR3 size: 15 residues. V dropped 4 bases and J dropped 6; count of bases not matched to a gene: 8. Supplemented by reference TRBV11-2 and TRBJ2-5, the full variable domain reads EAGVAQSPRYKIIEKRQSVAFWCNPISGHATLYWYQQILGQGPKLLIQFQNNGVVDDSQLPKDRFSAERLKGVDSTLKIQPAKLEDSAVYLCASSYVRTGGKTQYFGPGTRLLVL.

The chain combines TRBV6-1 with TRBJ1-2, with TRBD1 matching over 7 bases. V dropped 5 bases and J dropped 6; count of bases not matched to a gene: 9. Germline CDR1 is MNHNS and CDR2 is SASEGT. There are 14 residues in the CDR3. The DNA of the CDR3 is TGTGCCAGCAGTTCTCTCGGGACAGTTCATGGCTACACCTTC. The encoded protein is CASSSLGTVHGYTF.

The chain is built from TRBV6-1 and TRBJ2-7; a possible D gene is TRBD1 (5 bases). Germline V lookup: CDR1 MNHNS, CDR2 SASEGT. CDR3 length equals 12 residues. V was shortened by 3 bases and J by 6 bases, with 9 bases between the two germline ends. This CDR3 is CASSEQRGEQYF. CDR3 sequence (DNA): TGTGCCAGCAGTGAGCAAAGGGGCGAGCAGTACTTC.

The chain joins TRBV13 to TRBJ1-6, with TRBD1 matching 7 bases. The CDR3 contains 16 residues. Germline V gives CDR1 PRHDT, CDR2 FYEKMQ (reference sequence). The V gene end was trimmed by 4 bases and the J gene end by 8 bases; junction bases not matched to a gene: 11. CDR3 amino acids: CASSSPGPQGDSPLHF. The CDR3 coding sequence is TGTGCCAGCAGCTCTCCTGGACCTCAGGGGGATTCACCCCTCCACTTT.

This chain joins TRBV6-5 and TRBJ2-1, with a possible D match to TRBD1 (5 bases). Germline V gene sequence: CDR1 MNHEY, CDR2 SVGAGI. This CDR3 is 12 amino acids long. Trimming removed 6 bases from V and 7 bases from J, with 10 bases in between. CDR3 DNA sequence: TGTGCCAGCAGGGGGCTGGGAAATGAGCAGTTCTTC. Its protein is CASRGLGNEQFF.

The chain recombines TRBV7-9 with TRBJ2-5; D not certain. CDR1 and CDR2 from the germline V gene are SEHNR and FQNEAQ (reference sequence). The CDR3 consists of 18 residues. V was shortened by 2 bases and J by 2 bases, with 21 bases between the two germline ends. The CDR3 is CASSLSFSSYSKQETQYF. In nucleotides, the CDR3 is TGTGCCAGCAGCTTATCTTTTAGTTCGTACAGCAAACAAGAGACCCAGTACTTC.

The chain links TRBV25-1 to TRBJ2-1, with 10 bases identical to TRBD2. With 7 bases clipped from V and 8 bases from J, the junction kept 5 bases outside the gene matches. CDR1 and CDR2 (germline): MGHDK, SYGVNS. The CDR3 loop spans 13 amino acids. CDR3 residues: CASTGLADDEQFF. In DNA form, the CDR3 reads TGTGCCAGCACCGGACTAGCGGATGATGAGCAGTTCTTC.

The chain is built from TRBV27 and TRBJ1-4; TRBD1 matches at 9 bases. The CDR3 loop spans 16 amino acids. The germline V gene has CDR1 MNHEY and CDR2 SMNVEV (reference sequence). V gave up 6 bases and J gave up 1 base; unmatched junction bases: 6. The CDR3 protein is CASRETGGVTNEKLFF. CDR3 DNA: TGTGCCAGCAGGGAGACAGGGGGAGTAACTAATGAAAAACTGTTTTTT.

The chain recombines TRBV5-4 with TRBJ2-1; TRBD2 matches 13 bases. J lost 7 bases, V lost 4 bases, and 8 bases had no gene match. Germline V gene lookup returns CDR1 SGHNT and CDR2 YYREEE (reference sequence). The CDR3 spans 16 residues. The CDR3 bases are TGTGCCAGCAGCGCGCGGACTAGCGGGAGAGAAAATGAGCAGTTCTTC. Translating it yields CASSARTSGRENEQFF. The variable domain in full, completed from reference TRBV5-4 and TRBJ2-1, reads ETGVTQSPTHLIKTRGQQVTLRCSSQSGHNTVSWYQQALGQGPQFIFQYYREEENGRGNFPPRFSGLQFPNYSSELNVNALELDDSALYLCASSARTSGRENEQFFGPGTRLTVL.

The chain recombines TRBV15 with TRBJ2-3; a weak D match, TRBD2 (5 bases). The CDR3 spans 15 residues. The V and J ends lost 0 bases and 7 bases respectively, with 14 bases between them. CDR1 is LNHNV, CDR2 YYDKDF, per germline (reference sequence). CDR3 in amino acids: CATSRDPGSLNTQYF. The CDR3 coding sequence is TGTGCCACCAGCAGAGATCCGGGGTCCTTGAATACGCAGTATTTT.

This clone appeared a single time. The chain is built from TRBV5-4 and TRBJ2-2, with D perhaps TRBD1 (6 bases). The germline V and J ends were trimmed by 1 base and 6 bases, with 13 bases remaining between them. Germline CDR1 and CDR2: SGHNT and YYREEE (reference sequence). The CDR3 contains 15 residues. The CDR3 DNA reads TGTGCCAGCAGCTTGTACAGGGTGGCGTCCGGGGAGCTGTTTTTT. Its protein product is CASSLYRVASGELFF.

The CDR3, as DNA: TGTGCCAGCAACTCCGATTCCGGGACAGGGTGGTACGAGCAGTACTTC. It is translated as CASNSDSGTGWYEQYF. V and J are TRBV7-9 and TRBJ2-7, with 9 bases aligning to TRBD1. The CDR3 spans 16 residues. J was trimmed by 4 bases and V by 7 bases; bases with no gene match: 14. The germline V gene has CDR1 SEHNR and CDR2 FQNEAQ (reference sequence).

The V call is TRBV11-3, the J call TRBJ2-3; TRBD2 matches 11 bases. This CDR3 is 15 amino acids long. The V gene end was trimmed by 5 bases and the J gene end by 2 bases; junction bases not matched to a gene: 3. Looked up from germline, CDR1 is SGHNT and CDR2 is YENEEA. CDR3 protein: CASSLAGGLTDTQYF. CDR3 DNA: TGTGCCAGCAGCCTAGCGGGAGGACTCACAGATACGCAGTATTTT. Full variable domain (missing parts from reference TRBV11-3 and TRBJ2-3): EAGVVQSPRYKIIEKKQPVAFWCNPISGHNTLYWYLQNLGQGPELLIRYENEEAVDDSQLPKDRFSAERLKGVDSTLKIQPAELGDSAVYLCASSLAGGLTDTQYFGPGTRLTVL.

V and J are TRBV27 and TRBJ1-5, with D possibly TRBD1 on 6 matching bases. There are 17 residues in the CDR3. The V end was cut by 3 bases, the J end by 2 bases, with 17 bases between. Germline-derived CDR1 and CDR2 are MNHEY and SMNVEV (reference sequence). CDR3 residues: CASSFGGGLGGNQPQHF. CDR3 sequence (DNA): TGTGCCAGCAGTTTCGGGGGGGGCCTAGGTGGCAATCAGCCCCAGCATTTT.

Only a few counts were recorded for this clone. The rearrangement links TRBV25-1 to TRBJ2-1; 12 positions match TRBD1. This CDR3 is 13 amino acids long. Germline-derived CDR1 and CDR2 are MGHDK and SYGVNS. V trimming: 6 bases; J trimming: 8 bases; junction bases outside the gene matches: 2. The CDR3 reads CASRGQGAYEQFF. DNA for the CDR3: TGTGCCAGCAGGGGACAGGGGGCGTATGAGCAGTTCTTC. Filled out from reference TRBV25-1 and TRBJ2-1, the complete variable domain reads EADIYQTPRYLVIGTGKKITLECSQTMGHDKMYWYQQDPGMELHLIHYSYGVNSTEKGDLSSESTVSRIRTEHFPLTLESARPSHTSQYLCASRGQGAYEQFFGPGTRLTVL.